This T cell receptor (beta chain) is drawn from a study of cytomegalovirus exposure and HLA in healthy donors (dated by TCRdb to the late 2010s). Regarding the study in general: The 650 to 800 repertoires of the first cohort and the 95 to 150 validation repertoires were produced on the same platform, according to a later analysis. Besides the first cohort of approximately 710 subjects, a separate validation cohort made up of 120 different subjects was used. To predict cytomegalovirus infection status, the study brought together high-throughput TCR immunosequencing, statistical association of individual TCRs with disease status, and machine learning. The study aimed to test whether signatures of past pathogen exposure could be identified by cataloging public T cell receptors.

On the study overall, not on this receptor specifically: Most TCR sequences were observed very rarely across donors, whereas some public TCRs were present in many individuals. It was suggested by the authors that the approach could potentially be generalized to other disease states and immunological phenotypes. The validation cohort had no HLA typing available for a later analysis, so co-occurrence within that cohort was assessed over all 120 or so repertoires. A few of the identified cytomegalovirus-associated TCR beta chains were confirmed in vitro to be specific for cytomegalovirus antigens. The study listed over 150 TCR beta chains as associated with cytomegalovirus. The classifier was reported to diagnose cytomegalovirus status with high specificity and sensitivity in both the original cohort and the validation cohort. In a later analysis, TCRs clustered in the first cohort were found to also tend to co-occur in the roughly 120 validation repertoires, with about 93% of cluster scores above 0.

Separate from the approximately 700-subject first cohort, the validation cohort of around 130 subjects was the group to which the donors belonged. Taken from the germline V gene, the CDR1 and CDR2 loops are ENHRY and SYGVKD. The CDR3 runs 15 residues from the cysteine to the phenylalanine. Of the read, only the CDR3 DNA is kept; its 45 bases are in frame from base 1. V lost 5 bases and J lost 5 bases; the stretch between them is 16 bases long. This clone was seen once. The specificity of this receptor is unknown. Per-nucleotide qualities are absent, and no much larger clonotype sits a single base away. The method was the immunoSEQ multiplex PCR assay. Per the original workflow: A statistical classification framework was built for diagnosing cytomegalovirus status from the catalog of TCR beta chain sequences. TCRdb took over this immuneACCESS table, retaining in-frame rearrangements with V and J assigned. Such tables are incomplete; in checked studies, under half of the missing clones stem from an unresolved V gene, and the remainder is unexplained. The V and J calls and clone size come from that table; D and trimming were worked out from the DNA. The sample table lists roughly 150,000 clones, more than 70% of them with a count of one. 2.5% to 3% of the sample is taken by the ten largest.

The specimen sequenced was PBMCs. This receptor was obtained from a man younger than 35 in good health and CMV-seronegative. Here the chain combines TRBV10-3 and TRBJ1-5; TRBD1 is perhaps the D gene, given 5 matching bases. The nucleotide sequence reads as follows: TGTGCCATCAGTAGGGGATCGTTAGAAGATCAGCCCCAGCATTTT. It is translated as CAISRGSLEDQPQHF.